This T cell receptor gamma chain was documented in a study of human gamma delta and Vdelta1 T cells. This clone was seen only a few times. The TCRdb protein comes from a much larger clone and disagrees with this DNA's translation at residue 9, likely due to a read error; the protein given here is derived from the DNA. This CDR3 is 18 amino acids long. Per the germline V gene, CDR1 is GITISATS and CDR2 is ISYDGTV (reference sequence). The ends lost 0 bases at V and 6 bases at J; junction bases unmatched: 8. TCRdb reanalyzed the PCR reads using CATT. The table shows about 400 gamma-chain clones, with about 4.5% occurring only once.

The specimen was differentiated CD27- Vdelta1 gamma-delta T cells from blood. The chain carries TRGV9 and TRGJP. This TCR was recovered from a human donor in good health. DNA of the CDR3: TGTGCCTTGTGGGAGGTGATCCCCCGAGAGTTGGGCAAAAAAATCAAGGTATTT. It translates to CALWEVIPRELGKKIKVF.